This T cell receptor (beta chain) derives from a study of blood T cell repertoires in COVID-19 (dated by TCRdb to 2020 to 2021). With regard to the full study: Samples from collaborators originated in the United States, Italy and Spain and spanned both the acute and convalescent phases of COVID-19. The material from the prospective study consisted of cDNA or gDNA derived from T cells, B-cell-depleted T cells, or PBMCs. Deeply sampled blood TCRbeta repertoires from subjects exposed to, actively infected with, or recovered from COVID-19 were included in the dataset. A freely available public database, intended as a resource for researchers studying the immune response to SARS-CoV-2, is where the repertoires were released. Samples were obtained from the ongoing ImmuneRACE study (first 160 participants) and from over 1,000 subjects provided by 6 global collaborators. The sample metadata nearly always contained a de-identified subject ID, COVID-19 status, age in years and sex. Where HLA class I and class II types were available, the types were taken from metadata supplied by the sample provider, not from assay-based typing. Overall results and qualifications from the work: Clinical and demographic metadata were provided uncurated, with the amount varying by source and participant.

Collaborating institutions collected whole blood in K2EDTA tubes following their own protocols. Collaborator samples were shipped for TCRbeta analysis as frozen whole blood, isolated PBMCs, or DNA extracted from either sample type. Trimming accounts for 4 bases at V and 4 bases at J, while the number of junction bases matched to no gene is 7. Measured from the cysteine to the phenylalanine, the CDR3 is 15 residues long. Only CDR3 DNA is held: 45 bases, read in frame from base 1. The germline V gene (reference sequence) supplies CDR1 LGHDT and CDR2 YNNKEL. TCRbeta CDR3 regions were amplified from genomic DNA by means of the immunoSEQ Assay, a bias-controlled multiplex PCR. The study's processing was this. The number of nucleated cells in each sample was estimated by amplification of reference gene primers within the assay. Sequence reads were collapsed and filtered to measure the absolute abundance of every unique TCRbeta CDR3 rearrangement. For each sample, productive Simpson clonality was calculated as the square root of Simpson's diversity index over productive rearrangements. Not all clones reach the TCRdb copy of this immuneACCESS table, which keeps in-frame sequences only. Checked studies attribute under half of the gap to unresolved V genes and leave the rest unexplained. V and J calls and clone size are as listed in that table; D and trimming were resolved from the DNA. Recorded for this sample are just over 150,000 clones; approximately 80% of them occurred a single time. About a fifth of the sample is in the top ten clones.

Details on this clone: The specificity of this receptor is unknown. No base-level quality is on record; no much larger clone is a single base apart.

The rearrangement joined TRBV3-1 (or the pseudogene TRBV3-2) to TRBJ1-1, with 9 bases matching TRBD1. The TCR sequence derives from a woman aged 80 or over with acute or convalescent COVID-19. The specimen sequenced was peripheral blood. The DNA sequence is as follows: TGTGCCAGCAGCCTTTGGGACAGGGAGGGCACTGAAGCTTTCTTT. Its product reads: CASSLWDREGTEAFF.